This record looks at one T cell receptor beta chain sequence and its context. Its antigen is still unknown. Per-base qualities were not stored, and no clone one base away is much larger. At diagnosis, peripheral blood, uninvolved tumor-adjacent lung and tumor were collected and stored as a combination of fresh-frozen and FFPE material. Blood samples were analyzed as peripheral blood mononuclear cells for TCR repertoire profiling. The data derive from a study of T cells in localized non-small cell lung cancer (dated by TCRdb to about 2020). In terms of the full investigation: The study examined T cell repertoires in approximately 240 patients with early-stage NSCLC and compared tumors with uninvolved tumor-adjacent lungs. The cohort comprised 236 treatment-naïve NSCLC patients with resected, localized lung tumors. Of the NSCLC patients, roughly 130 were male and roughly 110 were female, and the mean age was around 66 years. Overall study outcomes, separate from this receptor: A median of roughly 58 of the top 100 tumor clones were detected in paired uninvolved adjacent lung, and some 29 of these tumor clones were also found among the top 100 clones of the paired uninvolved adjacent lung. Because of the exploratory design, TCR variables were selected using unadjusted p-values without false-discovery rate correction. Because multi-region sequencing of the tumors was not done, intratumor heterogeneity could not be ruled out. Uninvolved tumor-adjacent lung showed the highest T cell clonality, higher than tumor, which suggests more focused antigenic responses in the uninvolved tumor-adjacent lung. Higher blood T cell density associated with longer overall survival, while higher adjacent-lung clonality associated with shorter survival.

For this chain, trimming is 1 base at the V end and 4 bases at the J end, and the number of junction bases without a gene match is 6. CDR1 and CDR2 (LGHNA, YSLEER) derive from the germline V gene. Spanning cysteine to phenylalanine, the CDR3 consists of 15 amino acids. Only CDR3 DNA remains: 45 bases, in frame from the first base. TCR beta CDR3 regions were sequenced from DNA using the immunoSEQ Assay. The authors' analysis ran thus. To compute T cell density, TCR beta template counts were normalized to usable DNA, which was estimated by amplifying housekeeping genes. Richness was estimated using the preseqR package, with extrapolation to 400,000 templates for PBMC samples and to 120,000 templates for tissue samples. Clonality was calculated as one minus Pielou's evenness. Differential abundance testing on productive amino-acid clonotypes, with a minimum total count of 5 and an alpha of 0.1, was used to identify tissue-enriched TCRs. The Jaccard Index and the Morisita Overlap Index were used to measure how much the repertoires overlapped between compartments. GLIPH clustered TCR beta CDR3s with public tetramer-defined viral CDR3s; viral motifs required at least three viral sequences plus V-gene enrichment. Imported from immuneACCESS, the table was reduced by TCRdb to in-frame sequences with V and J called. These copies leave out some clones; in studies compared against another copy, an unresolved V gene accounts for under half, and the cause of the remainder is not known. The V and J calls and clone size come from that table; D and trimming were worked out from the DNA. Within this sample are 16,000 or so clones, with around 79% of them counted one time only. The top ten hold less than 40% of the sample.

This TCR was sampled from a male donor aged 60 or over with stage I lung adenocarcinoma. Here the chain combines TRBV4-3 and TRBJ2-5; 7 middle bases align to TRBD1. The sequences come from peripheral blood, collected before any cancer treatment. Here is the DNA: TGCGCCAGCAGCCAAGGGGGACAGCGAGGAGAGACCCAGTACTTC. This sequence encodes CASSQGGQRGETQYF.